The 28 T cell receptor beta chains reported below all come from one sample, sequenced in a study of blood T cell repertoires in COVID-19. Sequencing was performed with immunoSEQ multiplex PCR; in TCRdb, only in-frame clones are kept and a portion is missing. The table records more than 250,000 clones, nearly 90% of them present only once. The sequenced material came from PBMCs or T cells enriched from blood (not recorded which). The receptor set was obtained from a woman in her late teens or twenties with acute COVID-19.

The V and J genes are TRBV10-3 and TRBJ2-7; the match to TRBD1 covers 9 bases. The CDR3 covers 15 residues. The J segment lost 6 bases and the V segment lost 0 bases, leaving 6 bases of the junction unmatched. Germline V gene data show CDR1 as ENHRY and CDR2 as SYGVKD. CDR3 region: CAISESGQGVSEQYF. The CDR3 coding sequence is TGTGCCATCAGTGAGTCGGGACAGGGCGTCTCCGAGCAGTACTTC.

The chain joins TRBV29-1 to TRBJ2-1; 13 nucleotides align to TRBD2. There are 15 residues in the CDR3. Germline values: CDR1 SQVTM, CDR2 ANQGSEA. After removal of 6 bases from V and 7 bases from J, the junction contained 9 bases not matched to a gene. CDR3 DNA: TGCAGCGTCAGCGGACTAGCGGGAGAAGTAAATGAGCAGTTCTTC. Amino acid sequence: CSVSGLAGEVNEQFF.

The chain recombines TRBV28 with TRBJ2-7; a possible D gene is TRBD2 (6 bases). Germline CDR1 MDHEN, CDR2 SYDVKM. This CDR3 region has 11 residues. The V end was cut by 4 bases, the J end by 10 bases, with 11 bases between. The CDR3 DNA is TGTGCCAGCAGTTCTCCAGCGGGCCAGTACTTC. Translating it yields CASSSPAGQYF.

The chain has TRBV5-1 and TRBJ1-1, with 11 bases matching TRBD1. The CDR3 consists of 14 residues. The germline CDR1 and CDR2 sequences are SGHRS and YFSETQ. The J segment lost 8 bases and the V segment lost 3 bases, leaving 6 bases of the junction unmatched. CDR3 sequence reads: CASSSGTGGTEAFF. DNA for the CDR3: TGCGCCAGCAGCTCGGGGACAGGGGGGACGGAAGCTTTCTTT.

This clone was found once. The chain joins TRBV11-2 to TRBJ2-3, with D perhaps matching TRBD2 (7 bases). V was cut by 7 bases and J by 4 bases, with 21 bases left in between. The CDR3 is 16 amino acids. Germline-derived CDR1 and CDR2 are SGHAT and FQNNGV. CDR3 residues: CASMKWGGENADTQYF. The CDR3, as DNA: TGTGCCAGCATGAAATGGGGGGGCGAAAATGCAGATACGCAGTATTTT.

The V and J genes are TRBV7-2 and TRBJ1-3; tentative D call: TRBD1 (5 bases). The V and J ends lost 5 bases and 0 bases respectively, with 8 bases between them. The germline CDR1 and CDR2 sequences are SGHTA and FQGNSA. This CDR3 is 14 amino acids long. The CDR3 is CASSRGSSGNTIYF. CDR3 sequence (DNA): TGTGCCAGCAGCAGGGGATCCTCTGGAAACACCATATATTTT.

The chain couples TRBV28 to TRBJ2-4, with D maybe TRBD1 (6 bases). Germline values: CDR1 MDHEN, CDR2 SYDVKM. This CDR3 is built from 12 residues. V was trimmed by 6 bases and J by 6 bases, leaving 9 bases between them. CDR3 DNA sequence: TGTGCCAGCAGGGGGACACTAAACATTCAGTACTTC. As protein: CASRGTLNIQYF.

This clone was recorded only once. This chain links TRBV18 with TRBJ2-4; 9 bases map to TRBD1. The CDR3 runs 16 residues. The V and J ends lost 1 base and 3 bases, in that order; junction bases with no gene match: 4. The germline gives CDR1 KGHSH, CDR2 LQKENI. CDR3 amino acids: CASSPLGQGVKNIQYF. CDR3 nucleotides: TGTGCCAGCTCACCACTGGGACAGGGTGTCAAAAACATTCAGTACTTC.

The chain carries TRBV30 and TRBJ2-2, with D maybe TRBD2 (6 bases). V lost 2 bases, J lost 3 bases, and 16 bases lay in between. This CDR3 comprises 16 residues. The germline V gene has CDR1 GTSNPN and CDR2 SVGIG (reference sequence). The CDR3 DNA reads as TGTGCCTGGAGTAGGCTAGCGCTCGGTTACACCGGGGAGCTGTTTTTT. It translates to CAWSRLALGYTGELFF.

The rearrangement uses TRBV4-1 and TRBJ1-6; weak D call: TRBD1 (6 bases). CDR1 and CDR2 from the germline V gene are MGHRA and YSYEKL. Trimming pared 2 bases from V and 5 bases from J, leaving 10 bases between. This CDR3 has 15 amino acids. CDR3 residues: CASSQSYRDNSPLHF. In nucleotides, the CDR3 is TGCGCCAGCAGCCAAAGTTACAGGGATAATTCACCCCTCCACTTT.

The V and J genes are TRBV4-3 and TRBJ1-2; TRBD1 might be the D (6 bases). The V gene lost 0 bases and the J gene lost 2 bases, with 10 bases spanning the gap. This CDR3 contains 15 residues. The germline V gene encodes CDR1 LGHNA and CDR2 YSLEER. In DNA form, the CDR3 reads TGCGCCAGCAGCCAAGAGGGACAATTGAACTATGGCTACACCTTC. Translation gives CASSQEGQLNYGYTF.

This chain links TRBV10-3 with TRBJ2-3, with 10 positions matching TRBD2. The V gene end was trimmed by 0 bases and the J gene end by 0 bases; junction bases not matched to a gene: 3. Germline V gene lookup returns CDR1 ENHRY and CDR2 SYGVKD. The CDR3 is made up of 17 amino acids. CDR3 sequence: CAISESTSGISTDTQYF. In nucleotides, the CDR3 is TGTGCCATCAGTGAGTCAACTAGCGGGATTAGCACAGATACGCAGTATTTT.

The rearrangement joins TRBV6-2 or TRBV6-3 to TRBJ2-1; the D is unclear. The CDR3 runs to 13 residues. Trimming stripped 4 bases from V and 10 bases from J, with 14 bases between. Germline CDR1 MNHEY, CDR2 SVGEGT. The DNA of the CDR3 is TGTGCCAGCAGTTCCACAGACCGGAAGGAGCAGTTCTTC. Translated: CASSSTDRKEQFF.

The J gene is TRBJ2-5, the V gene TRBV5-8; a possible D gene is TRBD1 (5 bases). The V and J ends lost 0 bases and 0 bases respectively, with 9 bases between them. Per the germline V gene, CDR1 is SGHTS and CDR2 is YDEGEE. The CDR3 is made up of 15 amino acids. CDR3 coding DNA: TGTGCCAGCAGCTTGGGGACACTGTACCAAGAGACCCAGTACTTC. Protein sequence: CASSLGTLYQETQYF.

This chain uses TRBV9 with TRBJ2-2; 13 bases fit TRBD2. This CDR3 is 16 amino acids long. V was pared by 0 bases and J by 6 bases, with 2 bases of the junction left unmatched. Germline V gene data show CDR1 as SGDLS and CDR2 as YYNGEE. CDR3: CASSVDTSGRAGELFF. CDR3 sequence (DNA): TGTGCCAGCAGCGTAGATACTAGCGGGAGGGCCGGGGAGCTGTTTTTT.

This chain links TRBV19 with TRBJ2-7; tentative D call: TRBD1 (7 bases). This CDR3 has 17 amino acids. Trimming took 7 bases from V and 4 from J, leaving 26 bases between them. The V gene's germline CDR1 is LNHDA and CDR2 SQIVND (reference sequence). The CDR3 loop reads CASTPRRGLNSFYEQYF. The DNA of the CDR3 is TGTGCCAGTACCCCTCGGAGGGGGCTTAATTCTTTTTACGAGCAGTACTTC. Full variable domain (missing parts from reference TRBV19 and TRBJ2-7): DGGITQSPKYLFRKEGQNVTLSCEQNLNHDAMYWYRQDPGQGLRLIYYSQIVNDFQKGDIAEGYSVSREKKESFPLTVTSAQKNPTAFYLCASTPRRGLNSFYEQYFGPGTRLTVT.

The rearrangement links TRBV5-4 to TRBJ1-2; D not resolved. In germline, CDR1 is SGHNT, CDR2 YYREEE (reference sequence). V lost 3 bases and J 0 bases, leaving 9 bases between the germline ends. This CDR3 spans 14 amino acids. DNA of the CDR3: TGTGCCAGCAGCTCTTCTGCGGCTAACTATGGCTACACCTTC. It is translated as CASSSSAANYGYTF.

This clone turned up a few times. The chain uses TRBV28 and TRBJ2-2; D gene uncertain. Per the germline V gene, CDR1 is MDHEN and CDR2 is SYDVKM. There are 15 residues in the CDR3. V lost 4 bases to trimming and J lost 5 bases, with 14 bases between them. The DNA for the CDR3 is TGTGCCAGCAGTTACCCTAGTAGTGAAACCGGGGAGCTGTTTTTT. Amino acid sequence: CASSYPSSETGELFF.

This chain links TRBV29-1 with TRBJ2-1; no clear D. Germline V gene data show CDR1 as SQVTM and CDR2 as ANQGSEA. The CDR3 extends over 15 amino acids. The V end lost 6 bases, the J end lost 3 bases, and 18 bases lay between the germline ends. CDR3 coding DNA: TGCAGCGTCAATCAAGTAGAAGCTTACTACAATGAGCAGTTCTTC. Its translation: CSVNQVEAYYNEQFF.

The V call is TRBV7-2, the J call TRBJ2-3; D is unclear. The germline V gene has CDR1 SGHTA and CDR2 FQGNSA. V shed 2 bases and J shed 0 bases, with 12 bases lying between them. The CDR3 has 16 amino acids. The CDR3 protein is CASSLTPMTSTDTQYF. The CDR3 nucleotides read TGTGCCAGCAGCTTAACCCCCATGACTAGCACAGATACGCAGTATTTT.

The V and J genes are TRBV9 and TRBJ1-2, with a weak D call TRBD1 (5 bases). Looked up from germline, CDR1 is SGDLS and CDR2 is YYNGEE. Deletions cut 2 bases from V and 3 bases from J, with 8 bases between. CDR3 size: 13 residues. DNA of the CDR3: TGTGCCAGCAGCGTGACAGAATACTATGGCTACACCTTC. It translates to CASSVTEYYGYTF.

This chain uses TRBV7-9 with TRBJ1-2, with a weak D call TRBD1 (6 bases). CDR3 length equals 14 residues. From germline, CDR1 is SEHNR and CDR2 FQNEAQ (reference sequence). With 6 bases removed from V and 7 bases from J, the gap between germline ends came to 18 bases. CDR3 nucleotides: TGTGCCAGCAGAAGACAGGTTGAGTCCAGTGGCTACACCTTC. Translated, it gives CASRRQVESSGYTF. Complete variable domain (other parts from reference TRBV7-9 and TRBJ1-2): DTGVSQNPRHKITKRGQNVTFRCDPISEHNRLYWYRQTLGQGPEFLTYFQNEAQLEKSRLLSDRFSAERPKGSFSTLEIQRTEQGDSAMYLCASRRQVESSGYTFGSGTRLTVV.

This clone was detected a few times. Additional DNA sequences in this sample encode the identical CDR3. V is TRBV12-3 or TRBV12-4 and J is TRBJ2-2; a possible D gene is TRBD2 (5 bases). This CDR3 has 13 residues. V lost 3 bases to trimming and J lost 5 bases, with 7 bases between them. For the CDR3, the DNA is TGTGCCAGCAGTTTTTCGGGGACCGGGGAGCTGTTTTTT. Its protein is CASSFSGTGELFF.

For this clone: Other DNA sequences from this sample encode an identical CDR3 as well. The chain combines TRBV7-9 with TRBJ1-1; 8 bases match TRBD1. The germline V gene encodes CDR1 SEHNR and CDR2 FQNEAQ (reference sequence). The length of the CDR3 is 13 residues. The J segment lost 7 bases and the V segment lost 3 bases, leaving 4 bases of the junction unmatched. CDR3 in amino acids: CASSFDRGGEAFF. CDR3 coding DNA: TGTGCCAGCAGCTTCGACAGGGGTGGTGAAGCTTTCTTT.

The CDR3 sequence: CSVRTGGMNTEAFF. The CDR3 nucleotides read TGCAGCGTGCGGACAGGGGGGATGAACACTGAAGCTTTCTTT. This chain links TRBV29-1 with TRBJ1-1; 10 bases align to TRBD1. Germline V CDR1 and CDR2: SQVTM, ANQGSEA. The trim removed 6 bases at V and 0 bases at J, leaving 4 bases unmatched. The CDR3 contains 14 residues.

In the case of this clone: Other DNA sequences in the sample encode the same CDR3. The chain carries TRBV28 and TRBJ2-7; D ambiguous. The V and J ends lost 3 bases and 4 bases respectively, with 7 bases between them. Germline V CDR1 and CDR2: MDHEN, SYDVKM. The CDR3 runs 12 residues. Written as DNA, the CDR3 is TGTGCCAGCAGTTTGAGTGGTTACGAGCAGTACTTC. This translates into CASSLSGYEQYF.

As for this clone: The junction departs from germline at one end; a sequencing error may be responsible. The V gene is TRBV5-1, the J gene TRBJ2-7; 9 nucleotides align to TRBD1. The CDR3 consists of 14 residues. CDR1 and CDR2 from the germline V gene are SGHRS and YFSETQ. CDR3: CASSLGTGIPYTLF. CDR3 nucleotide sequence: TGCGCCAGCAGCTTAGGGACAGGGATCCCCTATACCCTCTTC. Full variable domain (missing parts from reference TRBV5-1 and TRBJ2-7): KAGVTQTPRYLIKTRGQQVTLSCSPISGHRSVSWYQQTPGQGLQFLFEYFSETQRNKGNFPGRFSGRQFSNSRSEMNVSTLELGDSALYLCASSLGTGIPYTLFGPGTRLTVT.

This clone was seen just once. The rearrangement uses TRBV18 and TRBJ2-7, with TRBD2 matching 8 bases. The ends lost 0 bases at V and 5 bases at J; junction bases unmatched: 9. The CDR3 consists of 16 residues. Germline assignment: CDR1 KGHSH and CDR2 LQKENI. The CDR3 coding sequence is TGTGCCAGCTCACCACCTGGGCTAGCGGGTGGCCACGAGCAGTACTTC. Translated: CASSPPGLAGGHEQYF.